These 5 T cell receptor beta chains were sequenced from one sample in a study of OX40 agonist ivuxolimab in advanced cancers. The protocol was immunoSEQ multiplex PCR, while the TCRdb copy is restricted to in-frame clones and leaves out a portion. The sample has tens of thousands of clones, roughly 78% seen once. The specimen comprised CD4+ or CD8+ T cells sorted from blood, sampled in a trial of the OX40 agonist ivuxolimab. These receptors came from an adult with an advanced solid tumor such as melanoma, head and neck, liver or kidney cancer.

The chain joins TRBV5-1 to TRBJ1-1; 7 nucleotides match TRBD1. Germline V gene lookup returns CDR1 SGHRS and CDR2 YFSETQ. CDR3 length equals 15 residues. Trimming took 5 bases from V and 0 from J; bases not matched to a gene: 7. The CDR3 coding sequence is TGCGCCAGCAGAGACCGGGACAGCGTGAACACTGAAGCTTTCTTT. This encodes CASRDRDSVNTEAFF.

This rearrangement joins TRBV7-9 to TRBJ2-1; TRBD2 might be the D (5 bases). V was pared by 1 base and J by 0 bases, with 10 bases between. CDR1 is SEHNR and CDR2 is FQNEAQ in the germline V gene (reference sequence). This CDR3 is 16 amino acids long. The CDR3 bases are TGTGCCAGCAGCTTAGGAAAGCGGAGCTCCTACAATGAGCAGTTCTTC. Residues: CASSLGKRSSYNEQFF.

In regard to this clone: The same CDR3 also results from other DNA sequences found in this sample. The J gene is TRBJ2-1, the V gene TRBV6-6, with TRBD1 matching 10 bases. The CDR3 sequence is 15 residues long. With 6 bases clipped from V and 6 bases from J, the junction kept 8 bases outside the gene matches. The germline gives CDR1 MNHNY, CDR2 SVGAGI (reference sequence). The CDR3 DNA reads as TGTGCCAGCAGCCCCCGGGACAGGGGTGGCAATGAGCAGTTCTTC. It translates to CASSPRDRGGNEQFF.

The CDR3 here is CASSLTYGNTIYF. Written as DNA, the CDR3 is TGTGCCAGCAGTTTGACTTACGGAAACACCATATATTTT. The rearrangement links TRBV28 to TRBJ1-3; D gene ambiguous. The germline V gene has CDR1 MDHEN and CDR2 SYDVKM. V was clipped by 3 bases and J by 4 bases, with 7 bases between them. CDR3 length equals 13 residues.

This sequence joins TRBV18 and TRBJ2-3; possibly TRBD2 for D (6 bases). V was cut by 1 base and J by 4 bases, with 18 bases left in between. The CDR3 runs 17 residues. CDR1 and CDR2 (germline): KGHSH, LQKENI. CDR3 residues: CASSPQRRALGADTQYF. CDR3 sequence (DNA): TGTGCCAGCTCACCACAACGGAGGGCTCTTGGGGCAGATACGCAGTATTTT. Supplemented by reference TRBV18 and TRBJ2-3, the full variable domain reads NAGVMQNPRHLVRRRGQEARLRCSPMKGHSHVYWYRQLPEEGLKFMVYLQKENIIDESGMPKERFSAEFPKEGPSILRIQQVVRGDSAAYFCASSPQRRALGADTQYFGPGTRLTVL.